The clone carrying this TCR beta chain turned up a few times. This CDR3 spans 13 amino acids. The germline V and J ends were trimmed by 11 bases and 5 bases, with 16 bases remaining between them. CDR1 and CDR2 from the germline V gene are ENHRY and SYGVKD. TCRdb independently ran MiXCR on the RACE reads; one entry per CDR3 protein. Here the sample spans 100,000 or so distinct CDR3 sequences, approximately 11% being singletons. The data stem from a study of human T cells and chemical hapten exposure. Time point specified: patch test 1, 2 weeks after DPC sensitization. Treatment indicated: therapeutic diphenylcyclopropenone sensitization with weekly scalp DPC.

The sequence came from a woman aged 40 to 50 with alopecia areata. Some clones in this sample may be carry-over from other donors' samples. Sequences were derived from whole blood, sampled in connection with sensitization to the hapten diphenylcyclopropenone (DPC). The chain links TRBV10-3 to TRBJ2-1, with a weak D call TRBD2 (6 bases). This CDR3 reads CASRGGENNEQFF. The DNA of the CDR3 is TGTGCCTCGAGGGGCGGGGAGAACAATGAGCAGTTCTTC.